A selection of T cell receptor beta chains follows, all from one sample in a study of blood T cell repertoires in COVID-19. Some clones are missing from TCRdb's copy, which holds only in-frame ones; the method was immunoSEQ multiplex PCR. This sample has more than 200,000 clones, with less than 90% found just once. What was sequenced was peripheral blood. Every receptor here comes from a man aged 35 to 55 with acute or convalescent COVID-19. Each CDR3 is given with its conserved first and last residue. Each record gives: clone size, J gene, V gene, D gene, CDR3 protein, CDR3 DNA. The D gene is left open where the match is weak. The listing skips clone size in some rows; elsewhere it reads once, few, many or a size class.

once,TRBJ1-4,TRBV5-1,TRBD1,CASSQGVGNEKLFF,TGCGCCAGCAGCCAGGGGGTGGGGAATGAAAAACTGTTTTTT
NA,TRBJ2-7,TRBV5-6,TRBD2,CASSRGEGYEQYF,TGTGCCAGCAGCCGGGGGGAGGGCTACGAGCAGTACTTC
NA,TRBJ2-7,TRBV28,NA,CASSKPGQGSGRPPYEQYF,TGTGCCAGCAGTAAACCGGGACAGGGGAGCGGGAGGCCTCCTTACGAGCAGTACTTC
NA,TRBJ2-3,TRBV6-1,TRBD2,CASSETSGNTDTQYF,TGTGCCAGCAGTGAGACTAGCGGTAACACAGATACGCAGTATTTT
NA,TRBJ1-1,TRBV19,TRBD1,CASTTGGYEAFF,TGTGCCAGTACCACAGGGGGGTATGAAGCTTTCTTT
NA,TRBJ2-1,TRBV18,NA,CASSPLGAGAHNEQFF,TGTGCCAGCTCACCTCTAGGGGCGGGGGCGCACAATGAGCAGTTCTTC
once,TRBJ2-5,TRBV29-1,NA,CSVVDFRETQYF,TGCAGCGTTGTAGACTTCAGGGAGACCCAGTACTTC
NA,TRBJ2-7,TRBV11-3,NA,CASSLEDSLHYEQYF,TGTGCCAGCAGCTTAGAAGACAGCCTACACTACGAGCAGTACTTC
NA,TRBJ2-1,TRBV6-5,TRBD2,CASSPSGTSNEQFF,TGTGCCAGCAGCCCCTCCGGGACTAGCAATGAGCAGTTCTTC
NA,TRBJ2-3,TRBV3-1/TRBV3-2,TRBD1,CASGRQGDRDTQYF,TGTGCCAGCGGACGACAGGGGGATAGAGATACGCAGTATTTT
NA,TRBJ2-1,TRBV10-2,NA,CASIRDPAYNEQFF,TGCGCCAGCATCCGGGATCCCGCCTACAATGAGCAGTTCTTC
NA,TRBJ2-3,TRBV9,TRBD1,CASSPGQGAWDTQYF,TGTGCCAGCAGTCCCGGACAGGGGGCATGGGATACGCAGTATTTT
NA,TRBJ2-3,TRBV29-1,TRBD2,CSVPGGSGFTDTQYF,TGCAGCGTTCCCGGGGGTAGCGGGTTCACAGATACGCAGTATTTT
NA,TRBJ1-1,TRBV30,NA,CAWSVIGSTEAFF,TGTGCCTGGAGTGTAATAGGGAGCACTGAAGCTTTCTTT
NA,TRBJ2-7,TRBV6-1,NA,CASSEGVAVVHEQYF,TGTGCCAGCAGTGAAGGTGTAGCGGTGGTCCACGAGCAGTACTTC